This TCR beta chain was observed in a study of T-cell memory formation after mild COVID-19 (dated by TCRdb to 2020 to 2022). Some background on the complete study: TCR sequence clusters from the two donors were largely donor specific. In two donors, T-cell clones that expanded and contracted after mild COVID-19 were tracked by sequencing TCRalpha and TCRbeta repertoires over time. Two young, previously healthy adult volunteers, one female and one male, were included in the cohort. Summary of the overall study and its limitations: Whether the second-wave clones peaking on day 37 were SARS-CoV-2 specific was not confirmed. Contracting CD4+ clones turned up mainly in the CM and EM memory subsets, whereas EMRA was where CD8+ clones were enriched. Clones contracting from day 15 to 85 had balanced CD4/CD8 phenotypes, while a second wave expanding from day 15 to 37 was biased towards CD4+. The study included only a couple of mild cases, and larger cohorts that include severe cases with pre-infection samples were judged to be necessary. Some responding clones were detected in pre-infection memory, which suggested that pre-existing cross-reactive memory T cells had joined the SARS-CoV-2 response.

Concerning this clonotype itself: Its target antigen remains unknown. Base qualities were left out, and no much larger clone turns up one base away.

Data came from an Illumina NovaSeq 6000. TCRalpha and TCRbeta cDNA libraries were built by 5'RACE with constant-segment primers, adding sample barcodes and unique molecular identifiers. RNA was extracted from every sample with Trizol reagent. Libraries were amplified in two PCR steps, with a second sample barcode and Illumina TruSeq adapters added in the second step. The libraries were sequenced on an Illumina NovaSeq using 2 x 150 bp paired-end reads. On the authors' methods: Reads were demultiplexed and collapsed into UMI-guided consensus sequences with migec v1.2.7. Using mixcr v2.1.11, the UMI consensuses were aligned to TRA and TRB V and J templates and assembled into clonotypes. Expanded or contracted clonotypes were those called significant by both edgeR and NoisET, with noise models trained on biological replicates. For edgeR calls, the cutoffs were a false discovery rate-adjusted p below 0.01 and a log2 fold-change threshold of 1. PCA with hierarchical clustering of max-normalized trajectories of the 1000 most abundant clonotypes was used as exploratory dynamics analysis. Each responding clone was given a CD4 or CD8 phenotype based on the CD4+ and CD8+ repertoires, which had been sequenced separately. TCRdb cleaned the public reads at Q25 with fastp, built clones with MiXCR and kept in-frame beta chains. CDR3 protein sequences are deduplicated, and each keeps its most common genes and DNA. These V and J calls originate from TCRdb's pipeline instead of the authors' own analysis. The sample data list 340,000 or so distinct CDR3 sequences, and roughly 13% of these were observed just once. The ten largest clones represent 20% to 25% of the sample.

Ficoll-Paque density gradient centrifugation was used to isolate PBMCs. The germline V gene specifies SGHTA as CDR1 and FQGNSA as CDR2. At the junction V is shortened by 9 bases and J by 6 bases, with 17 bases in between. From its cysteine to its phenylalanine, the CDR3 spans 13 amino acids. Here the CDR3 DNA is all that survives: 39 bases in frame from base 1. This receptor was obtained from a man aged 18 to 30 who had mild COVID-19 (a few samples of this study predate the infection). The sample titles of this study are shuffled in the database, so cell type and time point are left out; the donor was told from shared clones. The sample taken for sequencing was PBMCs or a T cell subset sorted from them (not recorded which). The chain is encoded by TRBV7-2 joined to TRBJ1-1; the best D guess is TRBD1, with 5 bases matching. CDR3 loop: CASGLWGDAEAFF. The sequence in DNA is TGTGCCAGTGGTCTCTGGGGGGACGCTGAAGCTTTCTTT. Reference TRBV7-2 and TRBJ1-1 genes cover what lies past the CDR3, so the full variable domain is GAGVSQSPSNKVTEKGKDVELRCDPISGHTALYWYRQSLGQGLEFLIYFQGNSAPDKSGLPSDRFSAERTGGSVSTLTIQRTQQEDSAVYLCASGLWGDAEAFFGQGTRLTVV.